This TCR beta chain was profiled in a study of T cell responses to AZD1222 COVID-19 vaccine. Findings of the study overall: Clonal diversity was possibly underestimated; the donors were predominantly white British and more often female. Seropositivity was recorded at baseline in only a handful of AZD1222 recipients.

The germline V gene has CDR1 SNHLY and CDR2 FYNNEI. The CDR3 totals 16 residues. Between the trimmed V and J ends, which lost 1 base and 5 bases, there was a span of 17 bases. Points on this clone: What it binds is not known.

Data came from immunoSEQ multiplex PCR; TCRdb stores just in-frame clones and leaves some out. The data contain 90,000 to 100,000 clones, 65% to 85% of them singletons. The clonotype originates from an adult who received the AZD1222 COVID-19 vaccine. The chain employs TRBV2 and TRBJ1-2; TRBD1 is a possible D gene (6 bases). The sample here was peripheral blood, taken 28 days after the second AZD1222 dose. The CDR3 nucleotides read TGTGCCAGCAGTGAAGTTCTGGTGGGGGCACTTTATGGCTACACCTTC. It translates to CASSEVLVGALYGYTF.